This T cell receptor (beta chain) was recovered during a study of response to subunit inactivated influenza vaccine (dated by TCRdb to the late 2010s). Concerning the study at large: To follow how T cells responded to a trivalent subunit inactivated influenza vaccine, the researchers relied on deep quantitative profiling of the T cell receptor repertoire.

Taken from the germline V gene, the CDR1 and CDR2 loops are KGHSH and LQKENI. Relative to germline, V is 2 bases shorter and J is 9 bases shorter, with 10 bases between their ends. Inclusive of the bounding cysteine and phenylalanine, the CDR3 is 13 residues long. Only the CDR3 part of the read is kept: 39 bases, read in frame from the first base. General study outcomes and caveats: The authors proposed that each seasonal influenza vaccination may bring in only a limited number of new T cells.

A note on this clonotype: Its antigen is not yet known. Per-base quality was not reported, and no clone a single base away is much larger than it.

The library was built by means of RT-PCR. TCRdb names Illumina HiSeq 2500 as the instrument used. TCRdb's own reprocessing of the public reads used fastp at Q25 and MiXCR and kept productive beta chains. Rows are unified per CDR3 protein, each entry keeping the most common DNA and genes. Counted in this sample were about 530,000 distinct CDR3 sequences; roughly 10% of them appeared once. The top ten constitute roughly a tenth of the sample. The clonotype comes from a man in his fifties or sixties who received an inactivated influenza vaccine. Donor details come from another sample of the same person, matched by shared clones. The sequence joins TRBV18 to TRBJ2-2, with TRBD1 tentatively as D gene (6 bases match). Here the sequenced sample was PBMCs from blood, taken on the day of vaccination. The CDR3 protein: CASSPDRRRELFF. The DNA sequence reads TGTGCCAGCTCACCAGACAGGAGAAGGGAGCTGTTTTTT.